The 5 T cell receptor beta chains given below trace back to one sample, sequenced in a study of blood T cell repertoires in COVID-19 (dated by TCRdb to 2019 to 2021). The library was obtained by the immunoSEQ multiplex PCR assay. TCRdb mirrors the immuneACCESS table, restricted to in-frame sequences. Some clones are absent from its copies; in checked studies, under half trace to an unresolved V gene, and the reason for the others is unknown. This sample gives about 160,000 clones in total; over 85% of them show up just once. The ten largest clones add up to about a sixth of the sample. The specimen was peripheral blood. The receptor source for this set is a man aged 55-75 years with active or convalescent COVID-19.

CDR3 sequence: CASGGIGNTIYF. In DNA, the CDR3 is TGTGCCAGTGGGGGCATCGGAAACACCATATATTTT. The chain joins TRBV19 to TRBJ1-3, with D tentatively TRBD1 (6 bases). The CDR3 extends over 12 amino acids. In germline, CDR1 is LNHDA, CDR2 SQIVND (reference sequence). V lost 8 bases and J lost 4, with 9 bases in between. Full variable domain (outside the CDR3, taken from reference TRBV19 and TRBJ1-3): DGGITQSPKYLFRKEGQNVTLSCEQNLNHDAMYWYRQDPGQGLRLIYYSQIVNDFQKGDIAEGYSVSREKKESFPLTVTSAQKNPTAFYLCASGGIGNTIYFGEGSWLTVV.

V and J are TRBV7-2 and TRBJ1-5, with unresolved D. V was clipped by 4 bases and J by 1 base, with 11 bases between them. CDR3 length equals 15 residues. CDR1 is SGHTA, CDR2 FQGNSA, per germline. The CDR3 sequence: CASSWVRESNQPQHF. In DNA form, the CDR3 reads TGTGCCAGCAGCTGGGTGCGGGAGAGCAATCAGCCCCAGCATTTT.

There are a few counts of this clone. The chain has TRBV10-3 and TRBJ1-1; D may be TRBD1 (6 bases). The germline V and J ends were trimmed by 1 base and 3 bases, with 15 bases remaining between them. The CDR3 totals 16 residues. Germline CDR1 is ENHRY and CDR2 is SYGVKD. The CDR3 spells CAISELGQGRDTEAFF. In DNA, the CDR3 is TGTGCCATCAGTGAGTTAGGTCAGGGGCGGGACACTGAAGCTTTCTTT.

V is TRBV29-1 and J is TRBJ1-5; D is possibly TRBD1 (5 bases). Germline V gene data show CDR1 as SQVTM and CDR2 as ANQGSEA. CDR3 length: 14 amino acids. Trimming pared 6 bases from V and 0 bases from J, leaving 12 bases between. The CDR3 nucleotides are TGCAGCGTACTGCCAGGGAATAGCAATCAGCCCCAGCATTTT. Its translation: CSVLPGNSNQPQHF.

The CDR3 sequence is CATSRGQGAIMNTEAFF. CDR3 in DNA: TGTGCCACCAGCAGAGGACAGGGGGCCATAATGAACACTGAAGCTTTCTTT. The rearrangement uses TRBV15 and TRBJ1-1, with TRBD1 matching over 10 bases. Germline values: CDR1 LNHNV, CDR2 YYDKDF (reference sequence). This CDR3 region has 17 residues. The J segment lost 0 bases and the V segment lost 1 base, leaving 5 bases of the junction unmatched.